One and the same sample provided the 3 T cell receptor beta chains below, sequenced in a study of cytomegalovirus exposure and HLA in healthy donors. PCR involved 60 Vbeta and 13 Jbeta primers. Here immunoSEQ multiplex PCR was the method, and the copy in TCRdb shows in-frame clones only, minus some. The table lists about 110,000 clones, over 60% of them singletons. Sequenced: PBMCs. These receptors originate from a man younger than 45 in good health and CMV-seropositive.

The gene calls are TRBV6-1 and TRBJ1-2; 7 nucleotides line up with TRBD1. The V segment lost 9 bases and the J segment 0 bases; nucleotides outside the gene matches: 10. Germline V CDR1 and CDR2: MNHNS, SASEGT. The CDR3 spans 15 residues. The CDR3 nucleotides are TGTGCCAGTCGACAGGGAGGACCTGCTAACTATGGCTACACCTTC. Its protein product is CASRQGGPANYGYTF.

This clone was seen just once. The V and J genes are TRBV5-1 and TRBJ2-1; D perhaps matches TRBD2 (6 bases). The CDR3 runs 11 residues. Germline CDR1 SGHRS, CDR2 YFSETQ. Trimming removed 4 bases from V and 12 bases from J, with 11 bases in between. CDR3: CASSNGGTQFF. In DNA form, the CDR3 reads TGCGCCAGCAGCAACGGGGGTACGCAGTTCTTC.

The V call is TRBV7-9, the J call TRBJ2-5, with 10 bases fitting TRBD1. This CDR3 has 15 amino acids. The germline gives CDR1 SEHNR, CDR2 FQNEAQ (reference sequence). V trimming: 5 bases; J trimming: 5 bases; junction bases outside the gene matches: 8. The CDR3 sequence: CASSTRDRGYETQYF. For the CDR3, the DNA is TGTGCCAGCAGCACCCGGGACAGGGGTTACGAGACCCAGTACTTC.